The 31 T cell receptor beta chains presented below share a single source sample, sequenced in a study of T and B cells in COVID-19 patients. From blood, about 240-550 ng of genomic DNA served as TRB template. Multiplex PCR with BIOMED2 TRB-A/B primer pools amplified TRB rearrangements. Using its own MiXCR run on the multiplex PCR reads, TCRdb lists one record per CDR3 protein. The sample consists of some 13,000 distinct CDR3 sequences, 25% of them appearing once. The sequencing sample was made of blood. The receptor source for this set is a human donor who had recovered from COVID-19.

V usage is TRBV27 and J usage is TRBJ2-7; 9 bases align to TRBD1. Per the germline V gene, CDR1 is MNHEY and CDR2 is SMNVEV (reference sequence). The CDR3 extends over 15 amino acids. V shed 6 bases and J 1 base; nucleotides not matched to a gene: 7. The CDR3 coding sequence is TGTGCCAGCAGCCAAGCGACAGGGGGGTCCTACGAGCAGTACTTC. This codes for CASSQATGGSYEQYF.

This CDR3 is CASSLGQPYGYTF. The CDR3 DNA sequence: TGTGCCAGCAGTCTGGGACAGCCCTATGGCTACACCTTC. The V call is TRBV6-2 or TRBV6-3, the J call TRBJ1-2; 7 positions agree with TRBD1. The V and J ends lost 5 bases and 4 bases, in that order; junction bases with no gene match: 4. Germline CDR1 reads MNHEY; CDR2 reads SVGEGT. The CDR3 covers 13 residues.

This chain uses TRBV6-5 with TRBJ2-5; perhaps TRBD2 as D (7 bases). The CDR3 is 16 amino acids. Trimming cost V 6 bases and J 2 bases, with 19 bases left between them. From germline, CDR1 is MNHEY and CDR2 SVGAGI. The CDR3, as DNA: TGTGCCAGCAGCAAAACGGGGGGCGCGGAACAAGAGACCCAGTACTTC. Translated, it gives CASSKTGGAEQETQYF.

On this clonotype itself: This may arise from a read error, as a much more abundant clone is one base away. The chain couples TRBV7-5 to TRBJ2-1; the D segment call TRBD1 is taken from the table without a DNA check. TRBV7-5 is labeled a pseudogene. The CDR3 is 13 residues long. CDR3: CFSPVGSYNEQFF. The DNA of the CDR3 is TGTTTCTCTCCTGTCGGCTCCTACAATGAGCAGTTCTTC.

By its share, this clonotype is medium-sized. This chain's CDR3 is CASSYSGGYDTQYF. DNA for the CDR3: TGTGCCAGCAGTTACTCGGGAGGGTACGATACGCAGTATTTT. The V gene is TRBV6-5, the J gene TRBJ2-3, with TRBD2 matching over 7 bases. CDR1 MNHEY and CDR2 SVGAGI come from the germline V gene. Germline trimming cut 0 bases from V and 6 bases from J; bases unmatched to any gene: 3. There are 14 residues in the CDR3.

Within the sample, this clonotype is medium-sized (0.01 to 0.1%). The chain recombines TRBV5-6 with TRBJ2-1; D unresolved. Germline V CDR1 and CDR2: SGHDT, YYEEEE. There are 12 residues in the CDR3. The ends were cut back, 4 bases at V and 7 bases at J, with 9 bases in the middle. The CDR3 DNA follows: TGTGCCAGCAGCCGAAATTGGAATGAGCAGTTCTTC. Encoded protein: CASSRNWNEQFF.

Many counts were recorded for this clonotype. The genes are TRBV12-3 or TRBV12-4 and TRBJ1-5; 7 positions match TRBD1. V lost 3 bases, J lost 7 bases, and 9 bases stayed unmatched. CDR3 length: 15 amino acids. As DNA, the CDR3 is TGTGCCAGCAGTTTGTTCGCAGGGGGTGGACAGCCCCAGCATTTT. It yields the protein CASSLFAGGGQPQHF.

This chain joins TRBV20-1 and TRBJ1-6, with 8 bases matching TRBD1. This CDR3 region has 15 residues. Germline V CDR1 and CDR2: DFQATT, SNEGSKA (reference sequence). J lost 4 bases, V lost 5 bases, and 7 bases had no gene match. The CDR3 coding sequence is TGCAGTGCTGCCCTCGGACAGGGATATAATTCACCCCTCCACTTT. Its protein product is CSAALGQGYNSPLHF.

The chain combines TRBV6-1 with TRBJ1-2; tentatively, D is TRBD1 (5 bases). The CDR3 covers 14 residues. Germline V gives CDR1 MNHNS, CDR2 SASEGT. V lost 5 bases and J lost 8, with 18 bases in between. CDR3 protein: CASSRDAPRKGYTF. CDR3 sequence (DNA): TGTGCCAGCAGTCGGGACGCCCCGCGTAAGGGCTACACCTTC.

Points on this clonotype: Just one base apart from a much larger clone, this may be a read error. The V call is TRBV19, the J call TRBJ1-1; no reliable D call. V lost 6 bases and J lost 3, with 11 bases in between. CDR3 length: 13 amino acids. Germline V gene sequence: CDR1 LNHDA, CDR2 SQIVND (reference sequence). The CDR3, as DNA: TGTGCCAGTAGAAGTTCGGACTACACTGAAGCTTTCTTT. It specifies CASRSSDYTEAFF.

This clonotype is labeled as medium-sized. DNA for the CDR3: TGTGCCAGTAGTCCACGGACAGGGTCGGGTCAGCCCCAGCATTTT. Protein sequence: CASSPRTGSGQPQHF. The chain combines TRBV19 with TRBJ1-5; 8 bases agree with TRBD1. The ends lost 5 bases at V and 6 bases at J; junction bases unmatched: 9. The CDR3 contains 15 residues. CDR1 is LNHDA and CDR2 is SQIVND in the germline V gene (reference sequence).

V gene TRBV29-1 combines with J gene TRBJ2-1; the match to TRBD2 covers 14 bases. The ends lost 6 bases at V and 2 bases at J; junction bases unmatched: 9. The germline V gene has CDR1 SQVTM and CDR2 ANQGSEA. The CDR3 extends over 17 amino acids. The CDR3: CSVSGLAGARAYNEQFF. In DNA, the CDR3 is TGCAGCGTGTCGGGACTAGCGGGGGCGAGGGCCTACAATGAGCAGTTCTTC.

This clonotype has only a few counts. As DNA, the CDR3 is TGTGCCAGCAGCCAAGCTAGCGCTTCGAACACCGGGGAGCTGTTTTTT. It specifies CASSQASASNTGELFF. The chain recombines TRBV4-2 with TRBJ2-2, with TRBD2 as a possible D gene (6 bases). CDR1 is LGHNA and CDR2 is YNFKEQ in the germline V gene. The CDR3 is made up of 16 amino acids. V was cut by 1 base and J by 0 bases, with 9 bases left in between.

As concerns this clonotype: The junction shows a germline mismatch at one end, possibly a read error. V and J are TRBV6-5 and TRBJ1-1; D call uncertain. The germline CDR1 and CDR2 sequences are MNHEY and SVGAGI. CDR3 length equals 13 residues. The CDR3 here is CASSDSQNTEAFF. The CDR3 DNA reads as TGTGCCAGCAGTGACTCGCAGAACACTGAAGCTTTCTTT.

The V and J genes are TRBV20-1 and TRBJ2-1; TRBD2 matches at 8 bases. CDR1 and CDR2 from the germline V gene are DFQATT and SNEGSKA (reference sequence). The CDR3 sequence is 17 residues long. Losses at the gene ends were 5 bases for V and 7 bases for J; bases not matched to a gene: 19. The CDR3 reads CSALTFSRSGSSNEQFF. CDR3 bases: TGCAGTGCTCTTACCTTCTCTAGGAGCGGGAGTAGTAATGAGCAGTTCTTC.

This clonotype appeared many times. This chain joins TRBV5-6 and TRBJ2-4; D uncertain. Trimming took 2 bases from V and 5 from J, leaving 8 bases between them. The CDR3 has 13 residues. The V gene's germline CDR1 is SGHDT and CDR2 YYEEEE. The CDR3 nucleotides are TGTGCCAGCAGCTTTGGGCCCGAAAACATTCAGTACTTC. Translation: CASSFGPENIQYF.

This clonotype was counted only a few times. The chain combines TRBV27 with TRBJ1-1; D ambiguous. V was shortened by 6 bases and J by 0 bases, with 20 bases between the two germline ends. This CDR3 spans 17 amino acids. Germline values: CDR1 MNHEY, CDR2 SMNVEV (reference sequence). Here the CDR3 DNA reads TGTGCCAGCAGCTTCTTCTTTGGTCATGGGATGAACACTGAAGCTTTCTTT. Its protein is CASSFFFGHGMNTEAFF.

The genes are TRBV5-1 and TRBJ2-7, with D perhaps being TRBD1 or TRBD2 (5 bases each). Deletions cut 0 bases from V and 0 bases from J, with 13 bases between. The CDR3 is 16 residues long. Germline lookup yields CDR1 SGHRS and CDR2 YFSETQ. The CDR3 here is CASSLAVGASSYEQYF. CDR3 nucleotides: TGCGCCAGCAGCTTGGCCGTCGGGGCCAGCTCCTACGAGCAGTACTTC.

This clonotype was seen only a few times. The CDR3 DNA follows: TGTGCCAGCAGCCAAACTAGCGGGGGACGCGATGAGCAGTTCTTC. This gives the protein CASSQTSGGRDEQFF. The J gene is TRBJ2-1, the V gene TRBV7-9, with 11 nucleotides matching TRBD2. CDR1 is SEHNR, CDR2 FQNEAQ, per germline (reference sequence). V dropped 5 bases and J dropped 8; count of bases not matched to a gene: 8. The CDR3 is 15 residues long.

As concerns this clonotype: It may be a read error: a sequence one base away is much more abundant. The chain is built from TRBV13 and TRBJ2-1, with TRBD1 identical over 9 bases. The V gene's germline CDR1 is PRHDT and CDR2 FYEKMQ (reference sequence). Trimming at V came to 4 bases and at J to 10 bases, leaving 11 bases not matched to a gene. The CDR3 length is 15 residues. CDR3 coding DNA: TGTGCCAGCAGCTGGGGACAGGGACGACATTACGAGCAGTTCTTC. It codes for CASSWGQGRHYEQFF.

A few counts support this clonotype. The chain carries TRBV6-5 and TRBJ1-5; D call uncertain. With 6 bases removed from V and 0 bases from J, the gap between germline ends came to 9 bases. The CDR3 runs to 14 residues. In germline, CDR1 is MNHEY, CDR2 SVGAGI. The chain's CDR3 is CASSPAYSNQPQHF. CDR3 DNA sequence: TGTGCCAGCAGCCCCGCGTATAGCAATCAGCCCCAGCATTTT.

As for this clonotype: One base away lies a much larger clone, so this may be a sequencing read error. This chain uses TRBV6-1 with TRBJ1-1; no definite D call. CDR1 is MNHNS, CDR2 SASEGT, per germline. Trimming removed 6 bases from V and 0 bases from J, with 14 bases in between. This CDR3 is 15 amino acids long. The CDR3 region has the DNA TGTGCCAGCAGCCATAACACCCCTGTGAACACTGAAGCTTTCTTT. Protein product: CASSHNTPVNTEAFF.

The chain has TRBV20-1 and TRBJ2-3; 10 positions match TRBD2. Germline V gene sequence: CDR1 DFQATT, CDR2 SNEGSKA (reference sequence). The CDR3 runs to 15 residues. V shed 0 bases and J 3 bases; nucleotides not matched to a gene: 3. CDR3 amino acids: CSAREAGGPTDTQYF. The CDR3 nucleotides read TGCAGTGCTAGAGAAGCGGGAGGGCCAACAGATACGCAGTATTTT.

This chain joins TRBV29-1 and TRBJ2-7, with D perhaps being TRBD1 or TRBD2 (5 bases each). The CDR3 runs 11 residues. V was shortened by 4 bases and J by 5 bases, with 9 bases between the two germline ends. CDR1 is SQVTM, CDR2 ANQGSEA, per germline. Written as DNA, the CDR3 is TGCAGCGTTGCCAGGGACCACGAGCAGTACTTC. Amino acid sequence: CSVARDHEQYF.

This clonotype was observed once. The chain employs TRBV2 and TRBJ2-1; TRBD2 aligns across 11 bases. Germline lookup yields CDR1 SNHLY and CDR2 FYNNEI. The CDR3 is 16 amino acids. V shed 3 bases, J shed 6 bases, and the junction held 7 bases outside the gene matches. The CDR3 DNA follows: TGTGCCAGCAGTGAGGAGGGACTAGCGGTGACCAATGAGCAGTTCTTC. Translation: CASSEEGLAVTNEQFF.

V and J are TRBV20-1 and TRBJ2-3; TRBD2 aligns across 12 bases. This CDR3 has 16 amino acids. V lost 2 bases and J lost 3; bases outside the gene matches: 6. Germline loops: CDR1 DFQATT, CDR2 SNEGSKA (reference sequence). The CDR3 nucleotides are TGCAGTGCTAGATCACCTGGACTAGCGGGAACAGATACGCAGTATTTT. It translates to CSARSPGLAGTDTQYF.

This clonotype is medium-sized in the sample. The V gene is TRBV27, the J gene TRBJ1-4; D ambiguous. V shed 3 bases and J shed 1 base, with 6 bases lying between them. The CDR3 loop spans 14 amino acids. CDR1 and CDR2 from the germline V gene are MNHEY and SMNVEV (reference sequence). CDR3 sequence: CASSLRKTNEKLFF. Written as DNA, the CDR3 is TGTGCCAGCAGTTTGAGGAAAACTAATGAAAAACTGTTTTTT.

This clonotype was picked up a small number of times. The chain combines TRBV20-1 with TRBJ1-4; D is ambiguous. From germline, CDR1 is DFQATT and CDR2 SNEGSKA (reference sequence). There are 15 residues in the CDR3. The V end lost 3 bases, the J end lost 8 bases, and 19 bases lay between the germline ends. DNA of the CDR3: TGCAGTGCTAGGAATCGGTTGGCAGGAAACGAAAAACTGTTTTTT. It encodes CSARNRLAGNEKLFF.

V is TRBV28 and J is TRBJ2-7; D not resolved. The ends were cut back, 6 bases at V and 2 bases at J, with 11 bases in the middle. Germline V gene sequence: CDR1 MDHEN, CDR2 SYDVKM. The CDR3 is 13 residues long. In DNA form, the CDR3 reads TGTGCCAGCAGGACTGTTTACACCTACGAGCAGTACTTC. Translating gives CASRTVYTYEQYF.

This chain uses TRBV24-1 with TRBJ1-5, with no clear D. The CDR3 length is 16 residues. V lost 7 bases and J 0 bases, leaving 15 bases between the germline ends. The V gene's germline CDR1 is KGHDR and CDR2 SFDVKD. This CDR3 is CATRRLNRYSNQPQHF. CDR3 bases: TGTGCCACCAGACGACTAAACAGATATAGCAATCAGCCCCAGCATTTT.

DNA of the CDR3: TGTGCCAGCAGTTTAAGGGGGAACACTGAAGCTTTCTTT. Amino acid sequence: CASSLRGNTEAFF. This chain connects TRBV12-3 or TRBV12-4 to TRBJ1-1, with D possibly matching TRBD1 (5 bases). The CDR3 has 13 residues. V lost 2 bases and J 1 base, leaving 5 bases between the germline ends.